Each of the 26 T cell receptor beta chains below was sequenced from the same sample in a study of vaccination and CD4 T cells after COVID-19. Sequencing of cultured CD4+ T cell DNA used the Oncomine TCR Beta short-read assay. TCRdb recomputed calls from the PCR reads with MiXCR, one row per CDR3 protein. Of more than 20,000 distinct CDR3 sequences detected, roughly 46% appear once; the ten largest clones hold less than 15%. Indicated time point: late sampling 161 to 241 days after vaccination in a few convalescent patients. As for treatment: 10-day PBMC culture with coronavirus spike peptide pools or control peptides (ViraFEST assay). These receptors have no known antigen. The sequencing here drew on CD4+ T cells from blood, cultured in vitro, taken about 7 months after SARS-CoV-2 vaccination. The receptor source for this set is a human donor who had recovered from COVID-19.

The chain is built from TRBV7-3 and TRBJ2-5; D unresolved. The V and J ends lost 1 base and 4 bases respectively, with 7 bases between them. The germline gives CDR1 SGHTA, CDR2 FQGTGA. This CDR3 has 13 amino acids. The CDR3 reads CASSLNSLETQYF. The CDR3 nucleotides read TGTGCCAGCAGCTTAAATTCCTTAGAGACCCAGTACTTC.

This clonotype was counted a few times. V gene TRBV7-8 combines with J gene TRBJ1-2; D gene uncertain. The germline gives CDR1 SGHVS, CDR2 FQNEAQ. This CDR3 is built from 14 residues. Trimming took off 0 bases at V and 5 bases at J, with 10 bases between the two ends. For the CDR3, the DNA is TGTGCCAGCAGCTTAGCGCTGACACAATATGGCTACACCTTC. This gives the protein CASSLALTQYGYTF.

This chain joins TRBV19 and TRBJ1-2, with TRBD1 as a possible D gene (6 bases). CDR1 and CDR2 from the germline V gene are LNHDA and SQIVND (reference sequence). V gave up 3 bases and J gave up 8 bases, with 13 bases separating them. The CDR3 is 13 amino acids. CDR3 nucleotide sequence: TGTGCCAGTAGTATGACCGGGACAATCGGCTACACCTTC. Residues: CASSMTGTIGYTF.

The V gene is TRBV2, the J gene TRBJ1-1; D ambiguous. There are 15 residues in the CDR3. CDR1 is SNHLY and CDR2 is FYNNEI in the germline V gene. Between the trimmed V and J ends, which lost 4 bases and 4 bases, there was a span of 16 bases. Here the CDR3 DNA reads TGTGCCAGCAGTGTGTTTGGTTCGGGGAGCACTGAAGCTTTCTTT. Translation gives CASSVFGSGSTEAFF.

The chain is built from TRBV6-2 or TRBV6-3 and TRBJ2-7; tentatively, D is TRBD1 (7 bases). Germline CDR1 reads MNHEY; CDR2 reads SVGEGT. Deletions cut 6 bases from V and 6 bases from J, with 18 bases between. CDR3 length: 14 amino acids. CDR3 coding DNA: TGTGCCAGCAGCCAAAGGTCGCAGGGGGGCGAGCAGTACTTC. It codes for CASSQRSQGGEQYF.

Details on this clonotype: Germline and junction disagree at one end, which may indicate a read error. The chain uses TRBV7-6 and TRBJ2-3; 11 nucleotides match TRBD2. The CDR3 is 18 amino acids. Germline V gene lookup returns CDR1 SGHVS and CDR2 FNYEAQ. The CDR3 nucleotides are TGTGCCGGCAGCTTAGTTCCGCTCTTAGCGGGAGGGGCAGATACGCAGTATTTT. Residues: CAGSLVPLLAGGADTQYF.

This clonotype is a singleton in its sample. J is TRBJ1-1 and V is TRBV20-1; D ambiguous. The V end was cut by 1 base, the J end by 4 bases, with 10 bases between. Germline V gene lookup returns CDR1 DFQATT and CDR2 SNEGSKA (reference sequence). The CDR3 consists of 13 residues. The CDR3 protein is CSARAQVGTEAFF. For the CDR3, the DNA is TGCAGTGCTAGAGCCCAGGTAGGCACTGAAGCTTTCTTT.

This clonotype was observed a single time. The V gene is TRBV10-3, the J gene TRBJ1-6; 10 bases match TRBD1. CDR3 size: 13 residues. Germline V lookup: CDR1 ENHRY, CDR2 SYGVKD. Trimming removed 5 bases from V and 10 bases from J; junction bases left unmatched: 2. Written as DNA, the CDR3 is TGTGCCATCAGTAGACAGGGGGCATCACCCCTCCACTTT. It is translated as CAISRQGASPLHF.

This clonotype has more than one count but fewer than ten. The gene calls are TRBV11-2 and TRBJ2-7; D is unresolved. Germline values: CDR1 SGHAT, CDR2 FQNNGV. V was trimmed by 0 bases and J by 9 bases, leaving 9 bases between them. The CDR3 covers 12 residues. CDR3 loop: CASSLDQAGQYF. CDR3 bases: TGTGCCAGCAGCTTAGATCAGGCTGGGCAGTACTTC.

This sequence joins TRBV20-1 and TRBJ2-2; 13 nucleotides align to TRBD2. V was pared by 1 base and J by 0 bases, with 5 bases of the junction left unmatched. In germline, CDR1 is DFQATT, CDR2 SNEGSKA (reference sequence). The CDR3 is made up of 18 amino acids. As DNA, the CDR3 is TGCAGTGCTAGAGTTTGGACTAGCGGGGGAACGAACACCGGGGAGCTGTTTTTT. The encoded protein is CSARVWTSGGTNTGELFF.

This clonotype came up a few times. V usage is TRBV6-5 and J usage is TRBJ2-3; no clear D. Germline loops: CDR1 MNHEY, CDR2 SVGAGI. The V and J ends lost 3 bases and 1 base respectively, with 8 bases between them. CDR3 length equals 14 residues. The CDR3 DNA is TGTGCCAGCAGTTATGTCGTGGGCACAGATACGCAGTATTTT. It codes for CASSYVVGTDTQYF.

The genes are TRBV7-3 and TRBJ1-6; D is possibly TRBD1 (5 bases). Trimming took 4 bases from V and 6 from J, leaving 10 bases between them. Germline CDR1 SGHTA, CDR2 FQGTGA. This CDR3 contains 14 residues. CDR3 bases: TGTGCCAGCAGCTCCCAGGGAGGTAATTCACCCCTCCACTTT. Translating gives CASSSQGGNSPLHF.

The chain employs TRBV15 and TRBJ2-3; 14 bases align to TRBD2. The CDR3 sequence is 21 residues long. Germline CDR1 LNHNV, CDR2 YYDKDF (reference sequence). Trimming removed 6 bases from V and 3 bases from J; junction bases left unmatched: 20. The CDR3 DNA reads TGTGCCACCAGGAGAACACCGGGACTAGCGGGAGCGGAGGGTAGAACAGATACGCAGTATTTT. This encodes CATRRTPGLAGAEGRTDTQYF.

The chain is built from TRBV24-1 and TRBJ2-1; TRBD2 agrees at 7 bases. Looked up from germline, CDR1 is KGHDR and CDR2 is SFDVKD. There are 15 residues in the CDR3. Trimming at V came to 0 bases and at J to 2 bases, leaving 0 bases not matched to a gene. The CDR3 DNA follows: TGTGCCACCAGTGATTTGCGGGAGGCCTACAATGAGCAGTTCTTC. Amino acids: CATSDLREAYNEQFF.

The rearrangement uses TRBV5-1 and TRBJ1-2; 8 bases are shared with TRBD1. With V trimmed by 3 bases and J by 4 bases, 5 bases remained unmatched. Germline lookup yields CDR1 SGHRS and CDR2 YFSETQ. The CDR3 is 14 amino acids. The CDR3: CASSWEGTGYGYTF. DNA for the CDR3: TGCGCCAGCAGCTGGGAGGGGACAGGCTATGGCTACACCTTC.

This clonotype turned up a few times. The chain has TRBV20-1 and TRBJ2-1, with D perhaps matching TRBD2 (6 bases). Trimming stripped 0 bases from V and 0 bases from J, with 12 bases between. Looked up from germline, CDR1 is DFQATT and CDR2 is SNEGSKA (reference sequence). This CDR3 is built from 16 residues. The chain's CDR3 is CSARDSDGSSYNEQFF. In nucleotides, the CDR3 is TGCAGTGCTAGAGATTCTGACGGGAGCTCCTACAATGAGCAGTTCTTC.

The rearrangement links TRBV19 to TRBJ2-1, with a tentative D call TRBD2 (5 bases). V lost 8 bases, J lost 5 bases, and 16 bases lay in between. Germline lookup yields CDR1 LNHDA and CDR2 SQIVND (reference sequence). The CDR3 covers 14 residues. The chain's CDR3 is CASPQRGFDNEQFF. CDR3 DNA sequence: TGTGCCAGTCCCCAACGAGGGTTCGACAATGAGCAGTTCTTC.

The V gene is TRBV5-8, the J gene TRBJ1-1, with TRBD1 as a possible D gene (6 bases). Germline V gene data show CDR1 as SGHTS and CDR2 as YDEGEE. Trimming removed 0 bases at V and 0 bases at J, with 9 bases between. The CDR3 loop spans 15 amino acids. The CDR3: CASSLGHRVNTEAFF. CDR3 sequence (DNA): TGTGCCAGCAGCTTGGGACACAGGGTGAACACTGAAGCTTTCTTT.

The chain uses TRBV5-4 and TRBJ2-7, with D perhaps matching TRBD1 (7 bases). This CDR3 spans 14 amino acids. CDR1 is SGHNT, CDR2 YYREEE, per germline (reference sequence). Trimming cost V 1 base and J 5 bases, with 13 bases left between them. In DNA, the CDR3 is TGTGCCAGCAGCTTGTGGCAGGGGGAGGACGAGCAGTACTTC. Residues: CASSLWQGEDEQYF.

This clonotype came up once. This chain joins TRBV6-1 and TRBJ2-2; D uncertain. The germline CDR1 and CDR2 sequences are MNHNS and SASEGT. V shed 5 bases and J shed 2 bases, with 6 bases lying between them. This CDR3 is built from 13 residues. The chain's CDR3 is CASSTVNTGELFF. The CDR3 DNA is TGTGCCAGCAGTACAGTCAACACCGGGGAGCTGTTTTTT.

There are a few counts of this clonotype. This rearrangement joins TRBV5-1 to TRBJ1-2; 7 bases are shared with TRBD1. There are 16 residues in the CDR3. Looked up from germline, CDR1 is SGHRS and CDR2 is YFSETQ. With V trimmed by 3 bases and J by 4 bases, 12 bases remained unmatched. For the CDR3, the DNA is TGCGCCAGCAGCTCCCGGGACAGCCGGAGCGGCTATGGCTACACCTTC. This encodes CASSSRDSRSGYGYTF.

This chain links TRBV7-2 with TRBJ1-2; D uncertain. The V end lost 2 bases, the J end lost 2 bases, and 6 bases lay between the germline ends. The CDR3 runs to 13 residues. The germline V gene encodes CDR1 SGHTA and CDR2 FQGNSA. CDR3 residues: CASSLTPNYGYTF. The CDR3 region has the DNA TGTGCCAGCAGCTTAACTCCCAACTATGGCTACACCTTC.

The chain carries TRBV2 and TRBJ1-5; unclear D gene. The CDR3 consists of 12 residues. Germline V gene sequence: CDR1 SNHLY, CDR2 FYNNEI. Trimming took off 2 bases at V and 15 bases at J, with 14 bases between the two ends. CDR3 coding DNA: TGTGCCAGCAGTGAACTAGGACGGACGTTGCATTTT. Protein product: CASSELGRTLHF.

This clonotype has only a few counts. V is TRBV20-1 and J is TRBJ2-6, with unresolved D. CDR1 is DFQATT and CDR2 is SNEGSKA in the germline V gene (reference sequence). V lost 1 base, J lost 3 bases, and 13 bases lay in between. The CDR3 consists of 16 residues. The CDR3 reads CSARGFSQSGANVLTF. CDR3 in DNA: TGCAGTGCTAGAGGCTTCAGTCAGAGTGGGGCCAACGTCCTGACTTTC.

This rearrangement joins TRBV7-8 to TRBJ2-5; possibly TRBD1 for D (5 bases). V was shortened by 4 bases and J by 2 bases, with 14 bases between the two germline ends. The germline V gene has CDR1 SGHVS and CDR2 FQNEAQ. The CDR3 extends over 15 amino acids. In DNA, the CDR3 is TGTGCCAGCAGCTCCTACAGACAGCAGCAAGAGACCCAGTACTTC. It encodes CASSSYRQQQETQYF.

This chain links TRBV5-6 with TRBJ2-7, with TRBD2 matching 11 bases. The J segment lost 3 bases and the V segment lost 0 bases, leaving 2 bases of the junction unmatched. The CDR3 totals 15 residues. Looked up from germline, CDR1 is SGHDT and CDR2 is YYEEEE. The CDR3: CASSLDTSGSYEQYF. The CDR3 DNA is TGTGCCAGCAGCTTGGATACTAGCGGGAGCTACGAGCAGTACTTC.